This TCR beta chain was identified during a study of tumor and adjacent non-tumor tissue in lung cancer. The wider study: The cohort had roughly 11 adenocarcinoma, 2 squamous cell and 1 small cell patients. Stage I to III disease affected 9 to 10 men and roughly five women aged roughly 30 to 76.

The library came from three nested PCR rounds adapted from ARM-PCR protocols. Using its own MiXCR run on the multiplex PCR reads, TCRdb lists one record per CDR3 protein. Here the sample spans over 60,000 distinct CDR3 sequences, around four fifths being singletons. No cell sorting was done before RNA was extracted from the tissue. A word on this clonotype: Its antigen is not identified. Likely a read error: the CDR3 ends without its conserved phenylalanine or tryptophan.

Study-wide findings and caveats: Tumor tissue had significantly higher TCR diversity than normal lung.

Sample: lung tumor tissue. This TCR came from a man aged 55-75 years with non-small cell lung cancer.

The CDR3 sequence is CSVGEGESAEAFS. The CDR3 region has the DNA TGCAGCGTTGGTGAAGGTGAGAGCGCTGAAGCTTTCTCT. The chain uses TRBV29-1 and TRBJ1-1; D not certain. V gave up 4 bases and J gave up 6 bases, with 15 bases separating them. Looked up from germline, CDR1 is SQVTM and CDR2 is ANQGSEA. The CDR3 consists of 13 residues.